Described below is a single TCR beta chain sequence and its context. TCRdb re-derived calls from the 5' RACE reads in MiXCR, one entry per CDR3 protein. The sample has approximately 20,000 distinct CDR3 sequences; 4.5% to 6% are singletons. Germline assignment: CDR1 ENHRY and CDR2 SYGVKD. V was clipped by 6 bases and J by 1 base; unmatched bases: 4. The CDR3 has 14 residues. The data are from a study of early T cells in non-severe SARS-CoV-2 infection. Study-level information: Chains stayed unpaired after sequencing of bulk RNA from unsorted whole blood.

The clonotype was recovered from an adult who was a healthcare worker with PCR-confirmed SARS-CoV-2 infection or an uninfected control (not recorded which). V usage is TRBV10-3 and J usage is TRBJ1-2; 8 bases agree with TRBD1. The source material was whole blood. This CDR3 is CAISPQGDNYGYTF. CDR3 sequence (DNA): TGTGCCATCAGCCCACAGGGGGATAACTATGGCTACACCTTC.